This T cell receptor beta chain originates from a study of vaccination effects on CD4 cells after COVID-19. This clone was observed a single time. The antigen is not known. The ViraFEST assay expanded antigen-specific CD4+ T cells with viral peptide pools before sequencing. Following 10 days of culture, CD4+ T cells were isolated. Either the mRNA-1273 or the BNT162b2 vaccine was given to participants as two doses. TCRdb keeps only in-frame clones here, not all; method: immunoSEQ multiplex PCR. The sample lists some 74,000 clones; approximately 81% were seen once. This CDR3 is built from 13 residues. Per the germline V gene, CDR1 is LNHDA and CDR2 is SQIVND (reference sequence). V lost 3 bases, J lost 4 bases, and 9 bases lay in between.

The receptor's source is a human donor who received a COVID-19 vaccine. The specimen was CD4+ T cells from PBMCs cultured with HCoV-229E spike peptides, collected after COVID-19 vaccination. The V gene is TRBV19, the J gene TRBJ1-1; no firm D call. The CDR3: CASSISGRTEAFF. The CDR3 nucleotides read TGTGCCAGTAGTATTTCCGGACGCACTGAAGCTTTCTTT. The whole variable domain, remainder taken from reference TRBV19 and TRBJ1-1, is DGGITQSPKYLFRKEGQNVTLSCEQNLNHDAMYWYRQDPGQGLRLIYYSQIVNDFQKGDIAEGYSVSREKKESFPLTVTSAQKNPTAFYLCASSISGRTEAFFGQGTRLTVV.